This record covers a single T cell receptor (beta chain). This specimen comes from a study of cytomegalovirus exposure and HLA in healthy donors. Primers for the PCR totalled 60 Vbeta and 13 Jbeta. The repertoire was sequenced with immunoSEQ multiplex PCR; TCRdb's copy has only in-frame clones and lacks some. Of about 160,000 clones listed, 70% to 90% are singletons. CDR1 SGHDN and CDR2 FVKESK come from the germline V gene. V dropped 6 bases and J dropped 4; count of bases not matched to a gene: 9. The CDR3 contains 15 residues. V usage is TRBV14 and J usage is TRBJ1-1, with 9 bases matching TRBD1. The receptor was derived from a man younger than 30 in good health and CMV-seropositive. Sequenced sample: PBMCs. CDR3 sequence (DNA): TGTGCCAGCAGTACCGGGACAGGGTTACGCACTGAAGCTTTCTTT. Translation gives CASSTGTGLRTEAFF.